This T cell receptor (beta chain) originates from a study of CD8 T cells in ankylosing spondylitis. Study results and caveats: About 8 highly homologous variants formed a TCR beta motif that appeared characteristic of ankylosing spondylitis blood. Earlier studies detected some motif variants in reactive arthritis synovial fluid and blood.

Construction of TCR beta libraries was performed using quantitative 5'-RACE with molecular barcodes. In TCRdb, the 5' RACE reads were re-called with MiXCR into one record per CDR3 protein. The sample lists 220,000 or so distinct CDR3 sequences, approximately 20% occurring once. To note about this clonotype: Its antigen is still unknown. The junction differs from germline at one of its ends, possibly a read error.

The CDR3 spans 15 residues. Germline lookup yields CDR1 MDHEN and CDR2 SYDVKM. This TCR came from a male donor with ankylosing spondylitis. Sequenced: blood, either unsorted or a sorted T cell fraction (not recorded which). V and J are TRBV28 and TRBJ2-7, with D possibly matching TRBD2 (7 bases). CDR3 DNA: TGTGCCAGCAGCGCGGGGGCCAGGGCGTCCTCCGAGCAGTACTTC. As protein: CASSAGARASSEQYF.